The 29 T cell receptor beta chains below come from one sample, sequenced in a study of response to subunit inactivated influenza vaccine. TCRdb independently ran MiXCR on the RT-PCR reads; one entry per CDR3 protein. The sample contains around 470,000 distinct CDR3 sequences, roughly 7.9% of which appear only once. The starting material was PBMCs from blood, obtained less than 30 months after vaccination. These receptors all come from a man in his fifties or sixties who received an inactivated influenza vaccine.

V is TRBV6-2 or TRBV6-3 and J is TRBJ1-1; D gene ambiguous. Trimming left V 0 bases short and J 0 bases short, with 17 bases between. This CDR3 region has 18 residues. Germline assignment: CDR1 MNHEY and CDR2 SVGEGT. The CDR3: CASSYSRFLVGLNTEAFF. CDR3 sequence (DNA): TGTGCCAGCAGTTACTCGAGGTTTTTAGTTGGGCTGAACACTGAAGCTTTCTTT.

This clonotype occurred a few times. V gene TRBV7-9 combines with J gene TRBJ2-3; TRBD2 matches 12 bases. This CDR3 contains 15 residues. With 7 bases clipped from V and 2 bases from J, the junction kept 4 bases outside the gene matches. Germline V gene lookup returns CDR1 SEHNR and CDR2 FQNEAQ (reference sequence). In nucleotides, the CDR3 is TGTGCCAGCACGACTAGCGGGGGTGTCACAGATACGCAGTATTTT. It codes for CASTTSGGVTDTQYF.

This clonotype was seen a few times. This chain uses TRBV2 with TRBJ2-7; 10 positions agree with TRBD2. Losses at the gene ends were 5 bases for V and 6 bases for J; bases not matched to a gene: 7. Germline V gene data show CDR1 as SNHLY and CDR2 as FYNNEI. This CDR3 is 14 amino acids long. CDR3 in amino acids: CASSYLAGVTEQYF. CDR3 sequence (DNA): TGTGCCAGCAGTTATCTAGCGGGAGTAACCGAGCAGTACTTC.

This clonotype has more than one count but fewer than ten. The CDR3 sequence is CASSTDRVTHNEQFF. Written as DNA, the CDR3 is TGTGCCAGTAGTACCGACCGGGTGACCCACAATGAGCAGTTCTTC. J is TRBJ2-1 and V is TRBV19; D call uncertain. Trimming took off 4 bases at V and 5 bases at J, with 15 bases between the two ends. Germline CDR1 and CDR2: LNHDA and SQIVND (reference sequence). This CDR3 is built from 15 residues.

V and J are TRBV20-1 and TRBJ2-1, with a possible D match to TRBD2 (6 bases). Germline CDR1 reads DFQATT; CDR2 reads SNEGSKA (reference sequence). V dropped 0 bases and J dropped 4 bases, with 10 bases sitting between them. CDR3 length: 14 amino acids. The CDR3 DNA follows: TGCAGTGCTAGAGATTGGCGGGGTTACAATGAGCAGTTCTTC. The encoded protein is CSARDWRGYNEQFF.

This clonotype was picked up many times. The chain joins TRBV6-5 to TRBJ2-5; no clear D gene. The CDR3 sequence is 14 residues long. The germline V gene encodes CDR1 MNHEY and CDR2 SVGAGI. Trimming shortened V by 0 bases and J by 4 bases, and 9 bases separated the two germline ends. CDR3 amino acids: CASSYSENVETQYF. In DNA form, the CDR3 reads TGTGCCAGCAGTTACTCTGAGAATGTAGAGACCCAGTACTTC.

CDR3 region: CASSATWAEQGYSNQPQHF. CDR3 coding DNA: TGTGCCAGCAGTGCAACCTGGGCCGAACAGGGATATAGCAATCAGCCCCAGCATTTT. This sequence joins TRBV6-1 and TRBJ1-5; D is possibly TRBD1 (6 bases). The V end was cut by 4 bases, the J end by 0 bases, with 22 bases between. The CDR3 extends over 19 amino acids. Looked up from germline, CDR1 is MNHNS and CDR2 is SASEGT.

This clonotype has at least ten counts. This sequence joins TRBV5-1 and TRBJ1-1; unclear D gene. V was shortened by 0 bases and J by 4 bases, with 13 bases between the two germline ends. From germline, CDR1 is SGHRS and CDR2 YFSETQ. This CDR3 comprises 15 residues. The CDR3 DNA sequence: TGCGCCAGCAGCTTGGGCCAGTTAGAAGGCACTGAAGCTTTCTTT. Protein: CASSLGQLEGTEAFF.

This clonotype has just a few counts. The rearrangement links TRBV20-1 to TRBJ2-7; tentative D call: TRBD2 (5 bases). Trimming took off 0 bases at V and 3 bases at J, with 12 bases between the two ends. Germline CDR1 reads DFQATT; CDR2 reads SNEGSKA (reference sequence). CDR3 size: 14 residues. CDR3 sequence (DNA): TGCAGTGCTAGAGATAGAAGAGGGATCTACGAGCAGTACTTC. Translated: CSARDRRGIYEQYF.

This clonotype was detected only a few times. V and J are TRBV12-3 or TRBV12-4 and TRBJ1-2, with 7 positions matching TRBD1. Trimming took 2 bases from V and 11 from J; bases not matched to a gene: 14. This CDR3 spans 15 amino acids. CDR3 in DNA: TGTGCCAGCAGTTTAACTACCGGGACAGACTTTGGTTACACCTTC. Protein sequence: CASSLTTGTDFGYTF.

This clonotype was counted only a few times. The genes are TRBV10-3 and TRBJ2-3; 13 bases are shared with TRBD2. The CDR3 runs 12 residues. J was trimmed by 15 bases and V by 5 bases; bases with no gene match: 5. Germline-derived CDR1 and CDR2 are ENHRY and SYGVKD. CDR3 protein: CAISQTSGGSYF. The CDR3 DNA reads TGTGCCATCAGTCAGACTAGCGGGGGGAGTTATTTT.

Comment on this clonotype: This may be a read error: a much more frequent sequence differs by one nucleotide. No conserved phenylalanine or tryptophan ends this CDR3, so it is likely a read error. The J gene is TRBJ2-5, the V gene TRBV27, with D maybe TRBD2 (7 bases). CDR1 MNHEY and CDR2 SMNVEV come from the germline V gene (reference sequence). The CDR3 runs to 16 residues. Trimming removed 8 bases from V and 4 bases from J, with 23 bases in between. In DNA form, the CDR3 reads TGTGCCAGCGCATCGACCCCGGGGGGCCGATTAGAGACCCAGTACTCC. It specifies CASASTPGGRLETQYS.

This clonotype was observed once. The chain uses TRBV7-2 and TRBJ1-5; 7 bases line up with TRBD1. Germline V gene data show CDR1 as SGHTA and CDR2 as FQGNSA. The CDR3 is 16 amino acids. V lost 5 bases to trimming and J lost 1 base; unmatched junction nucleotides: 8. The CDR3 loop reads CASSAGTARSNQPQHF. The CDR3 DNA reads TGTGCCAGCAGCGCAGGGACAGCAAGAAGCAATCAGCCCCAGCATTTT.

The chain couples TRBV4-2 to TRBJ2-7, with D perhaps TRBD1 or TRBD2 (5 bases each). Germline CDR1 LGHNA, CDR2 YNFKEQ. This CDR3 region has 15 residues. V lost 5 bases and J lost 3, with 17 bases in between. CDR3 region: CASSFGTAGVYEQYF. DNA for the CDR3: TGTGCCAGCAGCTTCGGGACCGCCGGGGTCTACGAGCAGTACTTC.

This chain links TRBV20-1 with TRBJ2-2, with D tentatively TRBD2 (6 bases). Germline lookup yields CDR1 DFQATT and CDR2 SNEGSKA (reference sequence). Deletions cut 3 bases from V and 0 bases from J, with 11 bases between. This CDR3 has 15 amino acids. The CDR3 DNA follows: TGCAGTGCTAGGGGGGACTGGGCGAACACCGGGGAGCTGTTTTTT. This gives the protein CSARGDWANTGELFF.

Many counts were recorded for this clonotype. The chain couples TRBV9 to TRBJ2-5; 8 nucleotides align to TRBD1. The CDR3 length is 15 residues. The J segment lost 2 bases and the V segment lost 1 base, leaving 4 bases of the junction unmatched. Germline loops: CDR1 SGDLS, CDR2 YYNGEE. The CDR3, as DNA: TGTGCCAGCAGCGTATGGACAGGGTCTCAAGAGACCCAGTACTTC. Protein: CASSVWTGSQETQYF.

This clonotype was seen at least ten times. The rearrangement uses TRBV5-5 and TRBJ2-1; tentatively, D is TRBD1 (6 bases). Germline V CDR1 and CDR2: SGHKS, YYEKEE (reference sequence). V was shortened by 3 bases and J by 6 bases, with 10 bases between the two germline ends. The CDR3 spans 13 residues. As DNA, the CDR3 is TGTGCCAGCAGCTACACAGGGAGCAATGAGCAGTTCTTC. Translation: CASSYTGSNEQFF.

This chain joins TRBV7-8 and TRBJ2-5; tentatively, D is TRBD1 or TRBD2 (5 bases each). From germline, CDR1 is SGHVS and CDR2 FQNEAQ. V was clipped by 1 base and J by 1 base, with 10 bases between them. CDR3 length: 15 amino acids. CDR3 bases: TGTGCCAGCAGCTTAGTTGGGGGTCTCCAAGAGACCCAGTACTTC. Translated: CASSLVGGLQETQYF.

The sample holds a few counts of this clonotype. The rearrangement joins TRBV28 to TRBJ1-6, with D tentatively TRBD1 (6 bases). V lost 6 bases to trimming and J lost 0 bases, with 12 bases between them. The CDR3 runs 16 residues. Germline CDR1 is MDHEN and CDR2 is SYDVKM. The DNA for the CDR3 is TGTGCCAGCAGGCGAGGGGGTAGCTCCTATAATTCACCCCTCCACTTT. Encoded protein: CASRRGGSSYNSPLHF.

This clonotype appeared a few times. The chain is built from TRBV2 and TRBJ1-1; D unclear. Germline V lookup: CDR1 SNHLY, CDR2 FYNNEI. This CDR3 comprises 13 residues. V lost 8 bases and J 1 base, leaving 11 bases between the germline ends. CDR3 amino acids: CASGNSRNTEAFF. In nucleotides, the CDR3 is TGTGCCAGCGGTAACAGTCGGAACACTGAAGCTTTCTTT.

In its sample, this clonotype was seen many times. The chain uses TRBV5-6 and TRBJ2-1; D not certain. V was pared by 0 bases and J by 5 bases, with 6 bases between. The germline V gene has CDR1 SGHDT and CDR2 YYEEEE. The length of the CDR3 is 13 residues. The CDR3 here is CASSLARDNEQFF. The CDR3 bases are TGTGCCAGCAGCTTGGCAAGGGACAATGAGCAGTTCTTC.

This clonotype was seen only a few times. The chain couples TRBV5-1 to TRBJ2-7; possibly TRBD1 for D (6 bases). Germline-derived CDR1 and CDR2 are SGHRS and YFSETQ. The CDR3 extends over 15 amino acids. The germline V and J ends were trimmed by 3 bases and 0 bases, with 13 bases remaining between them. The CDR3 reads CASSYGQTTSYEQYF. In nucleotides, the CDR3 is TGCGCCAGCAGCTACGGACAGACTACCTCCTACGAGCAGTACTTC. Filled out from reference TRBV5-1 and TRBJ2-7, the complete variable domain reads KAGVTQTPRYLIKTRGQQVTLSCSPISGHRSVSWYQQTPGQGLQFLFEYFSETQRNKGNFPGRFSGRQFSNSRSEMNVSTLELGDSALYLCASSYGQTTSYEQYFGPGTRLTVT.

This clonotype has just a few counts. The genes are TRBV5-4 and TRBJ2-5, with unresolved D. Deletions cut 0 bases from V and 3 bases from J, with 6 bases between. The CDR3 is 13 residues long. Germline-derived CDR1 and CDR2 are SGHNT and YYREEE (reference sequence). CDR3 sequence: CASSLALEETQYF. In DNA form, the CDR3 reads TGTGCCAGCAGCTTGGCCTTGGAAGAGACCCAGTACTTC.

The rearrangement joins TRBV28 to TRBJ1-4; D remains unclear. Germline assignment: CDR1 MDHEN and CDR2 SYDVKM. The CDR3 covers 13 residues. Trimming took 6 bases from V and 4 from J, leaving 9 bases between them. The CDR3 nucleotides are TGTGCCAGCAGACTTTTGGATAATGAAAAACTGTTTTTT. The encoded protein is CASRLLDNEKLFF.

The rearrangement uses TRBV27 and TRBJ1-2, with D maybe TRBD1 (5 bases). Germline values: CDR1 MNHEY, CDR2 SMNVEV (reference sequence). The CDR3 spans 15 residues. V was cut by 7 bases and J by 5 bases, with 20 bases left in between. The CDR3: CASKNAGTAGYGYTF. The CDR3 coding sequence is TGTGCCAGCAAGAATGCCGGGACTGCGGGGTATGGCTACACCTTC.

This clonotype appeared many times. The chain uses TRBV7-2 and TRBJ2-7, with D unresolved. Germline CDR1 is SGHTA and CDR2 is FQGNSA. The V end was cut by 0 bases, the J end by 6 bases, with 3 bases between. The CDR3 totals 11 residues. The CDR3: CASSLAFEQYF. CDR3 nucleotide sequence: TGTGCCAGCAGCTTAGCGTTCGAGCAGTACTTC.

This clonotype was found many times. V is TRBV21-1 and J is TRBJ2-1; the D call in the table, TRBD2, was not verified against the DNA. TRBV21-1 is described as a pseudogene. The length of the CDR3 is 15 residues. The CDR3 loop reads CASSKAMASHHEQFF. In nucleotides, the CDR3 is TGTGCCAGCAGCAAAGCGATGGCTAGCCACCATGAGCAGTTCTTC.

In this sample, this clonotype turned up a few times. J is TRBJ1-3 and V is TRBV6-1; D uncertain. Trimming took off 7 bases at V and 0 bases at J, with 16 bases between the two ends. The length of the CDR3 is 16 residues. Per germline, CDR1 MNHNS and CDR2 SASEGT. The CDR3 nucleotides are TGTGCCAGCAAGAAGGAACACGTTCTCTCTGGAAACACCATATATTTT. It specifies CASKKEHVLSGNTIYF.

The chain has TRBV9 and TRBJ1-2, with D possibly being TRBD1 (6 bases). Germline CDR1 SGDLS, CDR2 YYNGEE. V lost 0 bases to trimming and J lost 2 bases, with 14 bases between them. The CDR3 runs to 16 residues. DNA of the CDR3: TGTGCCAGCAGCGTAGGTCTTTGGGGGGCAAACTATGGCTACACCTTC. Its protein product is CASSVGLWGANYGYTF.